This TCR beta chain was documented in a study of cytomegalovirus exposure and HLA in healthy donors. At the level of the study: One earlier analysis, a look at 180 million or so T cells, found about 110 million unique TCR beta sequences.

The study ran its PCR with 60 Vbeta and 13 Jbeta primers. Some clones are missing from TCRdb's copy, which holds only in-frame ones; the method was immunoSEQ multiplex PCR. Among 100,000 to 150,000 clones listed, under 12% were seen once. Points from the study as a whole: Common viral pathogens seemed to be connected with several of the most significant clusters, according to a later analysis.

On this clone itself: Its antigen is unidentified.

The CDR3 is 14 amino acids. Germline V gives CDR1 SGDLS, CDR2 YYNGEE. Losses at the gene ends were 0 bases for V and 8 bases for J; bases not matched to a gene: 7. Specimen: PBMCs. The J gene is TRBJ1-2, the V gene TRBV9, with 7 positions matching TRBD1. The origin of this receptor is a woman under 30 in good health and CMV-seropositive. The DNA for the CDR3 is TGTGCCAGCAGCGTAGACACAGGGGCCGGCGGCTACACCTTC. This codes for CASSVDTGAGGYTF.